This TCR beta chain derives from a study of spatial heterogeneity in lung cancer. TCRdb re-called the 5' RACE reads with MiXCR, one entry per CDR3 protein. Of 4,000 or so distinct CDR3 sequences listed, around a fifth are singletons. This clonotype ranks as medium-sized. Germline CDR1 is SGHVS and CDR2 is FQNEAQ. V shed 6 bases and J 5 bases; nucleotides not matched to a gene: 7. The length of the CDR3 is 15 residues. Sample time point: sample taken at primary tumor resection. Sequencing of whole RNA from tumor, nontumor lung or frozen PBMC involved no sorting. The sequenced sample was normal lung tissue next to the tumor, obtained at surgery. This sequence joins TRBV7-8 and TRBJ2-3, with TRBD1 identical over 11 bases. This TCR was sampled from a female donor with early-stage non-small cell lung cancer. The DNA for the CDR3 is TGTGCCAGCAGGAAGGACAGGGGGCAGGGAGATACGCAGTATTTT. As protein: CASRKDRGQGDTQYF. Together with reference TRBV7-8 and TRBJ2-3, the CDR3 gives the full variable domain: GAGVSQSPRYKVAKRGQDVALRCDPISGHVSLFWYQQALGQGPEFLTYFQNEAQLDKSGLPSDRFFAERPEGSVSTLKIQRTQQEDSAVYLCASRKDRGQGDTQYFGPGTRLTVL.